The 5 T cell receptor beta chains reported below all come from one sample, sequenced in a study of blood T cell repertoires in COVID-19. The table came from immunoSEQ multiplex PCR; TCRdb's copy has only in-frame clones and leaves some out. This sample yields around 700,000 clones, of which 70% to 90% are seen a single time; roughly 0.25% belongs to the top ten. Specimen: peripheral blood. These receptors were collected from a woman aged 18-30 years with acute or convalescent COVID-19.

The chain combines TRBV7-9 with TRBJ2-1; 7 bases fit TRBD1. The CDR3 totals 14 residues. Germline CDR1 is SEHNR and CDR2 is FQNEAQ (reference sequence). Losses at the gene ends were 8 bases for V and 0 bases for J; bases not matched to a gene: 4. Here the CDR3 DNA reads TGTGCCAGCTCCCGGGACAGCTCCTACAATGAGCAGTTCTTC. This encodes CASSRDSSYNEQFF.

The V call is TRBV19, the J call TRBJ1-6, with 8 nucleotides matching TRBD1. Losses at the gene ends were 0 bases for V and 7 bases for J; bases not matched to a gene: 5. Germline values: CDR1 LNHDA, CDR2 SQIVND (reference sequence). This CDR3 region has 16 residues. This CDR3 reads CASSIDQGADNSPLHF. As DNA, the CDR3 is TGTGCCAGTAGTATAGATCAGGGGGCAGACAATTCACCCCTCCACTTT.

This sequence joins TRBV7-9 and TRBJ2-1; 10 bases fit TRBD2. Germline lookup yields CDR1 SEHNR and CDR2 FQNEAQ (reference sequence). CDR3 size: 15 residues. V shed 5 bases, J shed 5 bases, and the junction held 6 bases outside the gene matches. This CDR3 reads CASSLWTSGNNEQFF. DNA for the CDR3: TGTGCCAGCAGCCTTTGGACTAGCGGAAACAATGAGCAGTTCTTC.

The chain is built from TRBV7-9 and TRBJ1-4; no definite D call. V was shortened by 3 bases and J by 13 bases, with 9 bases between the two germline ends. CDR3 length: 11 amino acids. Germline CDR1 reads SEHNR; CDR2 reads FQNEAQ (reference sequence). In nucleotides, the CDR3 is TGTGCCAGCAGCTTTTCGACTAGACTGTTTTTT. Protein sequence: CASSFSTRLFF. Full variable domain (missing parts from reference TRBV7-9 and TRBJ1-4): DTGVSQNPRHKITKRGQNVTFRCDPISEHNRLYWYRQTLGQGPEFLTYFQNEAQLEKSRLLSDRFSAERPKGSFSTLEIQRTEQGDSAMYLCASSFSTRLFFGSGTQLSVL.

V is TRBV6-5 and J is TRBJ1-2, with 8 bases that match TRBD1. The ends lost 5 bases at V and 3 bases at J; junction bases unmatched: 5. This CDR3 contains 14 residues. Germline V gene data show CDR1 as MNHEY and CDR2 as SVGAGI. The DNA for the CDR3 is TGTGCCAGCAGTCGACAGGGGCGGGACTATGGCTACACCTTC. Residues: CASSRQGRDYGYTF.